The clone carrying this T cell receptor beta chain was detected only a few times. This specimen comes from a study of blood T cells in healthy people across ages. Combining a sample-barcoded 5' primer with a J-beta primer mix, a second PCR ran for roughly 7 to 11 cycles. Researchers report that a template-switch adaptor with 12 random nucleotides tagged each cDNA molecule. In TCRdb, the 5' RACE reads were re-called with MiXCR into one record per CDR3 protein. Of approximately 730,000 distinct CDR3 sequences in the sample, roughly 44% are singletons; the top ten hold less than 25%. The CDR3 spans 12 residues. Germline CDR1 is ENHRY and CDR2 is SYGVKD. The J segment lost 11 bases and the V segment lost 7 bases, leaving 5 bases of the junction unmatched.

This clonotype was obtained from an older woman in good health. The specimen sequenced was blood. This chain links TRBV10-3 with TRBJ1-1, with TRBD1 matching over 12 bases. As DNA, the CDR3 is TGTGCCATCACCGGGACAGGGGGCGCCGCTTTCTTT. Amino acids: CAITGTGGAAFF.